This TCR beta chain stems from a study of T-cell memory formation after mild COVID-19. About this clonotype: Its antigen remains unknown.

Regarding the study as a whole: A subset of responding clones appeared in pre-infection memory, suggesting cross-reactive memory joined. Specificity for SARS-CoV-2 was not confirmed among the second-wave clones peaking on day 37.

5'RACE with constant-segment primers built TCRalpha and TCRbeta cDNA libraries with UMIs. TCRdb called the 5' RACE reads again in MiXCR, with one record for every CDR3 protein. The data show approximately 440,000 distinct CDR3 sequences, 20% seen once. Germline V gene data show CDR1 as SGHDN and CDR2 as FVKESK. The CDR3 extends over 15 amino acids. The germline V and J ends were trimmed by 3 bases and 1 base, with 11 bases remaining between them. This chain joins TRBV14 and TRBJ2-3, with D maybe TRBD2 (6 bases). The receptor was derived from an adult woman who had mild COVID-19 (a few samples of this study predate the infection). Cell type and time point are not known. Sequencing input: PBMCs or a T cell subset sorted from them (not recorded which). The DNA for the CDR3 is TGTGCCAGCAGCCAGCAGCGGGCCCGCACAGATACGCAGTATTTT. This sequence encodes CASSQQRARTDTQYF.